This T cell receptor (beta chain) was sequenced for a study of shared clonotypes between healthy human individuals. In the naive CD8 group, cells lacked CD45RO and were positively selected for CCR7, so terminally differentiated effector memory CD45RA+ cells were left out. Only in-frame clones appear in the TCRdb table, and some are missing; sequencing was by immunoSEQ multiplex PCR. Seen here are around 2,100,000 clones, about 94% observed once, and the top ten hold roughly 1.2%. Looked up from germline, CDR1 is GTSNPN and CDR2 is SVGIG (reference sequence). This CDR3 contains 13 residues. Trimming cost V 4 bases and J 7 bases; bases outside gene matches: 6.

The sequence came from a man aged 18 to 35 in good health. The specimen was naive CD8+ T cells sorted from blood. The chain employs TRBV30 and TRBJ2-7, with TRBD2 identical over 11 bases. This CDR3 is CAWTLAGVGEQYF. The CDR3 DNA sequence: TGTGCCTGGACACTAGCGGGAGTTGGAGAGCAGTACTTC.